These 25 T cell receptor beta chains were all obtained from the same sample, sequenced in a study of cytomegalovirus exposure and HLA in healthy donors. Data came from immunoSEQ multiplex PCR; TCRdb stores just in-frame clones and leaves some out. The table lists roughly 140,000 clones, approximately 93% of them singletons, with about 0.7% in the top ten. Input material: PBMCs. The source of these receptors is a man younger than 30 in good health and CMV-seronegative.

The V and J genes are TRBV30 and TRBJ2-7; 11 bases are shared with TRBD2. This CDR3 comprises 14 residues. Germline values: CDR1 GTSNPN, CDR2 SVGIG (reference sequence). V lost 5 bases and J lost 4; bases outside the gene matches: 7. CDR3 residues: CAWASGGTIYEQYF. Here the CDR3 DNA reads TGTGCCTGGGCTAGCGGGGGGACGATTTACGAGCAGTACTTC.

The CDR3 reads CASIPQGGQETQYF. CDR3 DNA: TGTGCCAGCATCCCTCAGGGTGGCCAAGAGACCCAGTACTTC. V is TRBV2 and J is TRBJ2-5, with D perhaps TRBD1 (5 bases). V was clipped by 7 bases and J by 1 base, with 13 bases between them. Per germline, CDR1 SNHLY and CDR2 FYNNEI. This CDR3 is built from 14 residues.

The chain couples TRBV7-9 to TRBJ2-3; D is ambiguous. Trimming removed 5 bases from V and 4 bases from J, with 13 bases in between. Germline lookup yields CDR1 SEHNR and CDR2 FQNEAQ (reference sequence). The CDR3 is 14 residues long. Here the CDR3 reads CASSQILLADTQYF. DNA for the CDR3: TGTGCCAGCAGCCAAATACTTCTCGCAGATACGCAGTATTTT.

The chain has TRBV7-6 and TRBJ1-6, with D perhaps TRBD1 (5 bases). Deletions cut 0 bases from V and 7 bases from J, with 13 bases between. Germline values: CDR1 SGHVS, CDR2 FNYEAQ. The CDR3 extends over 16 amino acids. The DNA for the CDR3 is TGTGCCAGCAGCTTAGCGGACACTTATGGAAATTCACCCCTCCACTTT. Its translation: CASSLADTYGNSPLHF.

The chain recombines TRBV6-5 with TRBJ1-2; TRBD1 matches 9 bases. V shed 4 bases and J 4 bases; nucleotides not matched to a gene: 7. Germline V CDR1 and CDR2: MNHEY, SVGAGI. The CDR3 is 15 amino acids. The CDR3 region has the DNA TGTGCCAGCAGTTCCCGGGACAGGGTACCCTATGGCTACACCTTC. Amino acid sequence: CASSSRDRVPYGYTF.

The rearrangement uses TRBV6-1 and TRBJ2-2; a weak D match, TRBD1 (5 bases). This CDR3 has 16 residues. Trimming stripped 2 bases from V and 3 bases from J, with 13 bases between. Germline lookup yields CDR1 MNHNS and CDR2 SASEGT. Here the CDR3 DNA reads TGTGCCAGCAGTGAATTGGACATCCTCTACACCGGGGAGCTGTTTTTT. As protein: CASSELDILYTGELFF.

The CDR3 loop is CASSPRQGPTDTQYF. The CDR3 region has the DNA TGCGCCAGCAGCCCACGACAGGGACCCACAGATACGCAGTATTTT. The chain combines TRBV5-1 with TRBJ2-3; TRBD1 agrees at 7 bases. Germline V lookup: CDR1 SGHRS, CDR2 YFSETQ. The V and J ends lost 4 bases and 2 bases, in that order; junction bases with no gene match: 7. The CDR3 consists of 15 residues.

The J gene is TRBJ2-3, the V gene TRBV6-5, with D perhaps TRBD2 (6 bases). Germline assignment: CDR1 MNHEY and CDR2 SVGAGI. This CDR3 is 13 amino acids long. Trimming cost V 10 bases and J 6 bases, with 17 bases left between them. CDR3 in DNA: TGTGCCACCGGGACTCCTCCTATGGATACGCAGTATTTT. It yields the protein CATGTPPMDTQYF.

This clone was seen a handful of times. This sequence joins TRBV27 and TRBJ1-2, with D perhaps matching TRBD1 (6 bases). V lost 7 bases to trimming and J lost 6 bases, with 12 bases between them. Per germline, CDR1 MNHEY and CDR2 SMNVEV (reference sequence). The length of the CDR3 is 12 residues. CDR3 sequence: CASMTGQNGYTF. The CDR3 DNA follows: TGTGCCAGCATGACAGGACAAAATGGCTACACCTTC.

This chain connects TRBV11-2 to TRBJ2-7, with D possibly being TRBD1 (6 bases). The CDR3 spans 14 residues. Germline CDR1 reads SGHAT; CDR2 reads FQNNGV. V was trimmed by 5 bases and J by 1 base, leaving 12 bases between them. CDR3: CASSHTTGSYEQYF. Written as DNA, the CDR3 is TGTGCCAGCAGCCATACAACAGGGTCCTACGAGCAGTACTTC.

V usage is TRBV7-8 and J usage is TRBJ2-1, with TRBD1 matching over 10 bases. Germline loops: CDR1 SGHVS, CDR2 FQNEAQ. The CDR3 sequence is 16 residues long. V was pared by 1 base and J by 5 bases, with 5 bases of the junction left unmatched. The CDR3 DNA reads TGTGCCAGCAGCTTAGATAGACAGGGGGCCAACAATGAGCAGTTCTTC. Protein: CASSLDRQGANNEQFF.

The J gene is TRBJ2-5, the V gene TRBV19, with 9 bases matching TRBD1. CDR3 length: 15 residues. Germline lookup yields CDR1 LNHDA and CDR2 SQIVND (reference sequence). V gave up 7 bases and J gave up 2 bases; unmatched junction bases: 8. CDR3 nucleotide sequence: TGTGCCAGTAATCCAACAGGGGGCGAGCAAGAGACCCAGTACTTC. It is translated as CASNPTGGEQETQYF.

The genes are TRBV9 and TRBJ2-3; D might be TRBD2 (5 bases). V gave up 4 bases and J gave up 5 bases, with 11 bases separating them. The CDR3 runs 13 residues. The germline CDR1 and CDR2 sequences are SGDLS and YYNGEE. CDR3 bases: TGTGCCAGCAGCAACCAGCGGTTAGATACGCAGTATTTT. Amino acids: CASSNQRLDTQYF. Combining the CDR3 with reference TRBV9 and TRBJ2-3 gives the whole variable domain DSGVTQTPKHLITATGQRVTLRCSPRSGDLSVYWYQQSLDQGLQFLIQYYNGEERAKGNILERFSAQQFPDLHSELNLSSLELGDSALYFCASSNQRLDTQYFGPGTRLTVL.

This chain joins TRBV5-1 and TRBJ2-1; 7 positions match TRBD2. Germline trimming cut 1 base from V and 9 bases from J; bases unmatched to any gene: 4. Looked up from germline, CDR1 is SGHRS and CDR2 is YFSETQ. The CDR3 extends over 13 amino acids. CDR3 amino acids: CASSLSGEGEQFF. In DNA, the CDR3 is TGCGCCAGCAGCTTGAGCGGGGAGGGTGAGCAGTTCTTC. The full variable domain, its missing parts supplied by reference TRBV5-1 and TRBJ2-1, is KAGVTQTPRYLIKTRGQQVTLSCSPISGHRSVSWYQQTPGQGLQFLFEYFSETQRNKGNFPGRFSGRQFSNSRSEMNVSTLELGDSALYLCASSLSGEGEQFFGPGTRLTVL.

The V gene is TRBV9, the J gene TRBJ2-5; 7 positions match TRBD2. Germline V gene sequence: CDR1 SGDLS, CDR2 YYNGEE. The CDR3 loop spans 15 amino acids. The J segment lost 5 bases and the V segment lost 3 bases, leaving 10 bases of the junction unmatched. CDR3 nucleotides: TGTGCCAGCAGCGCCGCGGCGGGGGAGGGGGAGACCCAGTACTTC. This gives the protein CASSAAAGEGETQYF.

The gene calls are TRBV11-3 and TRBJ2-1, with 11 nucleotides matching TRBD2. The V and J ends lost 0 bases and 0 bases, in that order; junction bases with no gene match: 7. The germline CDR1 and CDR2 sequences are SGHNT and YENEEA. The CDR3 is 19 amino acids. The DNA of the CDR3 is TGTGCCAGCAGCTTAGAGGGGACTAGCGGACAGAGCTCCTACAATGAGCAGTTCTTC. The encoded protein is CASSLEGTSGQSSYNEQFF.

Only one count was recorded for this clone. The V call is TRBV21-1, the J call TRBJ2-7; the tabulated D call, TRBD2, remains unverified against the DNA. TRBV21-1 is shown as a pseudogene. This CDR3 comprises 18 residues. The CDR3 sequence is CASSKTLLLYGRSGEQYV. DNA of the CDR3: TGTGCCAGCAGCAAAACCCTGCTGCTGTATGGGCGCTCGGGGGAGCAGTACGTC.

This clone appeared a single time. DNA of the CDR3: TGCGCCAGCAGCTTGGTAGGAGGACAGGAGAACTATGGCTACACCTTC. As protein: CASSLVGGQENYGYTF. This chain joins TRBV5-1 and TRBJ1-2, with TRBD1 identical over 7 bases. V dropped 0 bases and J dropped 2; count of bases not matched to a gene: 7. Germline CDR1 reads SGHRS; CDR2 reads YFSETQ. The CDR3 has 16 residues.

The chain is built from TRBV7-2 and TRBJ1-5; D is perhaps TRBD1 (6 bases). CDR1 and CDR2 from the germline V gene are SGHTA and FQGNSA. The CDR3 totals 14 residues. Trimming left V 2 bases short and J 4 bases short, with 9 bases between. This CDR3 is CASSLRQANQPQHF. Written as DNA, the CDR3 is TGTGCCAGCAGCTTACGACAGGCAAATCAGCCCCAGCATTTT.

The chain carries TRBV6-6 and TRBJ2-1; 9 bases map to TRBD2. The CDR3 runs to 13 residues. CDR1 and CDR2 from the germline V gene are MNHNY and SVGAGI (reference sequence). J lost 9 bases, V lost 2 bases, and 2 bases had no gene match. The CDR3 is CASSYETSGEQFF. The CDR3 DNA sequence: TGTGCCAGCAGTTACGAGACTAGCGGTGAGCAGTTCTTC.

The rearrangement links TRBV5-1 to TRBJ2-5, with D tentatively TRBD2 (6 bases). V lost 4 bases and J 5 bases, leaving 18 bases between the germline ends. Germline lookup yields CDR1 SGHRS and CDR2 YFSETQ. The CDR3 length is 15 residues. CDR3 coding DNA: TGCGCCAGCAGCCGGGGGAGTAGCGCTCGGGAGACCCAGTACTTC. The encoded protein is CASSRGSSARETQYF. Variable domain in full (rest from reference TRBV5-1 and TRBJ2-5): KAGVTQTPRYLIKTRGQQVTLSCSPISGHRSVSWYQQTPGQGLQFLFEYFSETQRNKGNFPGRFSGRQFSNSRSEMNVSTLELGDSALYLCASSRGSSARETQYFGPGTRLLVL.

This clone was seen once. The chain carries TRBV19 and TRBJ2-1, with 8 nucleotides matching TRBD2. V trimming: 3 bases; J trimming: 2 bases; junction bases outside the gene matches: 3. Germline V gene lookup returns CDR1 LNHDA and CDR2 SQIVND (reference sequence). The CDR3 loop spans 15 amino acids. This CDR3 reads CASSMTSATYNEQFF. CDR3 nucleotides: TGTGCCAGTAGTATGACTAGCGCTACCTACAATGAGCAGTTCTTC.

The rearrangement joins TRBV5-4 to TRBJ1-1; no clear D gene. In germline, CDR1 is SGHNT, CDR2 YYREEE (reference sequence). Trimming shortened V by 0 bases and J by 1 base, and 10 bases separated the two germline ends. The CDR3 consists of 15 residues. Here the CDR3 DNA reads TGTGCCAGCAGCTTGGCCACGGGGTGGAACACTGAAGCTTTCTTT. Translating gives CASSLATGWNTEAFF.

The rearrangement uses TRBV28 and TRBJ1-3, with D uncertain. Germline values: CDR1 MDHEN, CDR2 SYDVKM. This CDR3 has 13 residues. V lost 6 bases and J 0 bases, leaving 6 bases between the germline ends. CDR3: CASSQDSGNTIYF. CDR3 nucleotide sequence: TGTGCCAGCAGCCAGGACTCTGGAAACACCATATATTTT.

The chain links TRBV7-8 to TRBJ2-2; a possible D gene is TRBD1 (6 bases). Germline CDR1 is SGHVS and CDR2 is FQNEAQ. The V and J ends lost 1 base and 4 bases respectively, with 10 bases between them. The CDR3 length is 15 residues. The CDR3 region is CASSLVTGRTGELFF. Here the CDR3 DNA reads TGTGCCAGCAGCTTAGTTACAGGGCGCACCGGGGAGCTGTTTTTT.